Presented here are 2 T cell receptor beta chains from one specimen sequenced in a study of cytomegalovirus exposure and HLA in healthy donors. Sequencing was performed with immunoSEQ multiplex PCR; in TCRdb, only in-frame clones are kept and a portion is missing. The profile shows over 35,000 clones, 85% to 95% of them singletons. The source material was PBMCs. The receptor set was obtained from a young man in good health and CMV-seronegative.

The V and J genes are TRBV5-6 and TRBJ1-2; no definite D call. The germline CDR1 and CDR2 sequences are SGHDT and YYEEEE. Deletions cut 3 bases from V and 7 bases from J, with 10 bases between. The CDR3 runs 12 residues. In nucleotides, the CDR3 is TGTGCCAGCAGCTCCCTAATTAGTGGCTACACCTTC. Protein sequence: CASSSLISGYTF.

The rearrangement links TRBV6-4 to TRBJ1-5; TRBD1 might be the D (6 bases). The CDR3 sequence is 11 residues long. In germline, CDR1 is MRHNA, CDR2 SNTAGT. V lost 8 bases to trimming and J lost 7 bases, with 9 bases between them. CDR3 nucleotide sequence: TGTGCCAGCGGGGGGGGCCAGCCCCAGCATTTT. Translating gives CASGGGQPQHF.